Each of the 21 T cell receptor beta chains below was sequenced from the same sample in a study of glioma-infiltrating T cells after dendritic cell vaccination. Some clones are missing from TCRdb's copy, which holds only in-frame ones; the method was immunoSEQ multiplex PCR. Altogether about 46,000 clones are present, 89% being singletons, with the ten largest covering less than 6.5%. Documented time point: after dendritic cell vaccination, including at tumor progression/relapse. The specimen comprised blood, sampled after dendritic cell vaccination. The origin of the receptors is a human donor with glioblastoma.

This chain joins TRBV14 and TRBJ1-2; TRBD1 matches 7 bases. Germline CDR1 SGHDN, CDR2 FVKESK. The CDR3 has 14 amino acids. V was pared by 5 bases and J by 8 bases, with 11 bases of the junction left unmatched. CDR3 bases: TGTGCCAGCAGCTTAACCTACAGGGGTGGCGGCTACACCTTC. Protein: CASSLTYRGGGYTF. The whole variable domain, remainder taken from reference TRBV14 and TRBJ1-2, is EAGVTQFPSHSVIEKGQTVTLRCDPISGHDNLYWYRRVMGKEIKFLLHFVKESKQDESGMPNNRFLAERTGGTYSTLKVQPAELEDSGVYFCASSLTYRGGGYTFGSGTRLTVV.

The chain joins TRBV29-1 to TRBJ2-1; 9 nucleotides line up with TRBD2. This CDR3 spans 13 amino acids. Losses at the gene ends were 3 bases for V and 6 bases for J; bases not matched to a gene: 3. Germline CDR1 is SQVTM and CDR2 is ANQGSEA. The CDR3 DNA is TGCAGCGTTGATGGGGGACTAGCCAATGAGCAGTTCTTC. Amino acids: CSVDGGLANEQFF.

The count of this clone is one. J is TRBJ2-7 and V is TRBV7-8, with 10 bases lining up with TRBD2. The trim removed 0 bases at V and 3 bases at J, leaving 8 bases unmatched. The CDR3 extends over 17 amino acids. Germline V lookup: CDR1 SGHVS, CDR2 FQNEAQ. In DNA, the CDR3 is TGTGCCAGCAGCTTAGCCTTTAAGCGGGAGGGCCTCTACGAGCAGTACTTC. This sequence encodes CASSLAFKREGLYEQYF.

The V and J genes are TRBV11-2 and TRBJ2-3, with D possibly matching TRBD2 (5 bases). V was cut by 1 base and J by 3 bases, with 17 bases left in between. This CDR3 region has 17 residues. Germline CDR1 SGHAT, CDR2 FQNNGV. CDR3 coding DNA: TGTGCCAGCAGCTTAGGGTATATCGGGATTAGGACAGATACGCAGTATTTT. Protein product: CASSLGYIGIRTDTQYF.

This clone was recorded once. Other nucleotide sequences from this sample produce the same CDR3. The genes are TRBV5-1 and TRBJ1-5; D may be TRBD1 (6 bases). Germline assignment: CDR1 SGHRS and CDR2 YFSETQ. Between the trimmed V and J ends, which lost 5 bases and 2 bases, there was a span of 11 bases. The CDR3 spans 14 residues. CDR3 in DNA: TGCGCCAGCAGTCTGACAGGAGGCAATCAGCCCCAGCATTTT. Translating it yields CASSLTGGNQPQHF.

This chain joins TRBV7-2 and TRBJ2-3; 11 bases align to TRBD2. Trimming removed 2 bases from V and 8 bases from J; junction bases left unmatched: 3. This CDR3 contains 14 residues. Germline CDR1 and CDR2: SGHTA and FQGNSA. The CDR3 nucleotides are TGTGCCAGCAGCTTACTACTAGCGGGAGTTACGCAGTATTTT. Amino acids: CASSLLLAGVTQYF. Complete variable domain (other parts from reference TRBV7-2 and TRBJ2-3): GAGVSQSPSNKVTEKGKDVELRCDPISGHTALYWYRQSLGQGLEFLIYFQGNSAPDKSGLPSDRFSAERTGGSVSTLTIQRTQQEDSAVYLCASSLLLAGVTQYFGPGTRLTVL.

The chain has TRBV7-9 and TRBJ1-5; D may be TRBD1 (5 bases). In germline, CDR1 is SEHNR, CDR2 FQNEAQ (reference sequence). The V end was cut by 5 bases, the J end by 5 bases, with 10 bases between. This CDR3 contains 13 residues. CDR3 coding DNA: TGTGCCAGCAGCCAAACGGGGGATCAGCCCCAGCATTTT. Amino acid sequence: CASSQTGDQPQHF.

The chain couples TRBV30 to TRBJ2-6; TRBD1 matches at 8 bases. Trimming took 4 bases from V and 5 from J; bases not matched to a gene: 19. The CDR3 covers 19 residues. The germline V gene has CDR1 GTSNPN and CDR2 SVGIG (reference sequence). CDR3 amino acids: CAWTVVPGQGLSWANVLTF. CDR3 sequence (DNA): TGTGCCTGGACCGTGGTCCCCGGACAGGGTTTGTCCTGGGCCAACGTCCTGACTTTC.

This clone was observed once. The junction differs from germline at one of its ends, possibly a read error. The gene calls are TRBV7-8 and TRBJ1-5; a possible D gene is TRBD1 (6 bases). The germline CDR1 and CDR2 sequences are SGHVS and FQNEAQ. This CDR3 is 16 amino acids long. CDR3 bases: TGTGCCAGCAGCCCTCAGGAAAGGGGGTTAAATCGGCCCCAGCATTTT. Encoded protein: CASSPQERGLNRPQHF.

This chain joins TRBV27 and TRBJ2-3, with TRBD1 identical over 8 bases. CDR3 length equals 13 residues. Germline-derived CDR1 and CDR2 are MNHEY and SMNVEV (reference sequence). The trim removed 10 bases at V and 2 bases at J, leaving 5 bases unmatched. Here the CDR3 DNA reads TGTGCCACGACAGGGGCTTTCACAGATACGCAGTATTTT. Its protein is CATTGAFTDTQYF.

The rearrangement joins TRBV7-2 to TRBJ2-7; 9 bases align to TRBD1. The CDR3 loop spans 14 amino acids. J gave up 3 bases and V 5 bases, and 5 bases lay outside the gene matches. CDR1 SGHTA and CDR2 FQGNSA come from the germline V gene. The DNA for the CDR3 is TGTGCCAGCAGCCCCTGGGACAGGGACTACGAGCAGTACTTC. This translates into CASSPWDRDYEQYF.

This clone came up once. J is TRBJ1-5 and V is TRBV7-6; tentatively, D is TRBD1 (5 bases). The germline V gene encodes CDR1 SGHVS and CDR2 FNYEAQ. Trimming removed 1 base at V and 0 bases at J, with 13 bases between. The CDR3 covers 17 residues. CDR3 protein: CASSLEAQGISNQPQHF. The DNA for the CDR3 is TGTGCCAGCAGCTTAGAGGCCCAGGGCATTAGCAATCAGCCCCAGCATTTT. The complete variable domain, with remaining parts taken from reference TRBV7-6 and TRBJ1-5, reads GAGVSQSPRYKVTKRGQDVALRCDPISGHVSLYWYRQALGQGPEFLTYFNYEAQQDKSGLPNDRFSAERPEGSISTLTIQRTEQRDSAMYRCASSLEAQGISNQPQHFGDGTRLSIL.

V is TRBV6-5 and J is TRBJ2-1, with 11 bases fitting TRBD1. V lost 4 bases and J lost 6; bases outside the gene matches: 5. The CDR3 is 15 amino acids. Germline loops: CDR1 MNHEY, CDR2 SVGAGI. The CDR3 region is CASSSTGTGGNEQFF. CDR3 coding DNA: TGTGCCAGCAGTTCCACCGGGACAGGGGGCAATGAGCAGTTCTTC.

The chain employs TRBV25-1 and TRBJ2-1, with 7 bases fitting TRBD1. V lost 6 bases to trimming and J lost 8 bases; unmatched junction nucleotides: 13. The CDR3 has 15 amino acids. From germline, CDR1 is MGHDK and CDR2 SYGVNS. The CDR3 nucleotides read TGTGCCAGCAGGTCGGACAGGCCACCTCGCGATGAGCAGTTCTTC. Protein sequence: CASRSDRPPRDEQFF.

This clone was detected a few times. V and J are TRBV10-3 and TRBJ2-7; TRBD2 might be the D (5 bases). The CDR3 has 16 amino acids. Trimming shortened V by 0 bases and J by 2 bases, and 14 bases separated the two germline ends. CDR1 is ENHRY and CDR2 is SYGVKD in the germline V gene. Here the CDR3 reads CAISESGGQAPYEQYF. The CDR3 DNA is TGTGCCATCAGTGAGTCAGGCGGGCAGGCCCCCTACGAGCAGTACTTC.

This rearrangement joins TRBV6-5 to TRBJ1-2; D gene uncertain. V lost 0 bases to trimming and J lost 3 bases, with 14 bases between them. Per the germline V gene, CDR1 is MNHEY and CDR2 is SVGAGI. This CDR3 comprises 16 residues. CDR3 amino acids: CASSYSPATRDYGYTF. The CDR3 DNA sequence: TGTGCCAGCAGTTACTCGCCGGCTACTCGGGACTATGGCTACACCTTC.

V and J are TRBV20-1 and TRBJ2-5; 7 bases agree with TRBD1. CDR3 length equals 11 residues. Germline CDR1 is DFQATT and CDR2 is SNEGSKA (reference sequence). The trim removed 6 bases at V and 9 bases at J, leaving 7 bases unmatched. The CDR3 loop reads CSASTGLAQYF. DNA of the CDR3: TGCAGTGCGTCGACAGGGTTGGCCCAGTACTTC.

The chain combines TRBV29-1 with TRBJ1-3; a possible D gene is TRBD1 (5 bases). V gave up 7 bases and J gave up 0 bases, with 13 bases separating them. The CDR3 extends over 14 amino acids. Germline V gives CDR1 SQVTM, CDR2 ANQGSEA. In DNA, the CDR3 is TGCAGCGAGGGCAGGGCCTTCTCTGGAAACACCATATATTTT. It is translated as CSEGRAFSGNTIYF.

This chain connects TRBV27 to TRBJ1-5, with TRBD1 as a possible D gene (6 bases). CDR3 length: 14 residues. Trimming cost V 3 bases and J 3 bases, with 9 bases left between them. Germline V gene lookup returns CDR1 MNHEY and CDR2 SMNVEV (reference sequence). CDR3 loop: CASSFTGNNQPQHF. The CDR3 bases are TGTGCCAGCAGTTTCACAGGGAACAATCAGCCCCAGCATTTT.

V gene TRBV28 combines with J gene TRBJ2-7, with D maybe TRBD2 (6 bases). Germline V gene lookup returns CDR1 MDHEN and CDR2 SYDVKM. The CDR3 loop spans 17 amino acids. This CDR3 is CASGAARFWSPYYEQYF. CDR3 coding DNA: TGTGCTTCGGGAGCGGCCCGCTTCTGGTCCCCCTACTACGAGCAGTACTTC.

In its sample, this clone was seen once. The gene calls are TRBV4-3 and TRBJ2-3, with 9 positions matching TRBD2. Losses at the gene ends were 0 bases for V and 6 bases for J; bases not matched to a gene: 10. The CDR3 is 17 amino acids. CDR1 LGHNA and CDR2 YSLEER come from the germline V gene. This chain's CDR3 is CASSQDFAGGARDTQYF. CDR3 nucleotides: TGCGCCAGCAGCCAAGATTTCGCGGGAGGGGCCCGGGATACGCAGTATTTT.